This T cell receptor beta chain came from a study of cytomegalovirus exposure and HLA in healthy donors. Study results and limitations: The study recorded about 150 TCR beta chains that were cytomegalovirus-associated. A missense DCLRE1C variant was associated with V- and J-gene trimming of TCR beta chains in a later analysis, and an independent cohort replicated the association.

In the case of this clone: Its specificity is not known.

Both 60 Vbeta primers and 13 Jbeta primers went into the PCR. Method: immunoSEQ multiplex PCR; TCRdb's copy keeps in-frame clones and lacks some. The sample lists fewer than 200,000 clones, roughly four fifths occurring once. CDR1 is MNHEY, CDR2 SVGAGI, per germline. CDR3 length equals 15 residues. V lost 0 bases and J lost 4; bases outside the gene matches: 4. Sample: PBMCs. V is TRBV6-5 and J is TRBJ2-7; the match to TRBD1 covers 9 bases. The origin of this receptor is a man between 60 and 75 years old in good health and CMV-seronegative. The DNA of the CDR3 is TGTGCCAGCAGTTACTCCGGACAGGGGTTTTACGAGCAGTACTTC. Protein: CASSYSGQGFYEQYF.